This T cell receptor (beta chain) was observed in a study of T cell changes during pregnancy in multiple sclerosis. Sequencing used immunoSEQ multiplex PCR; TCRdb keeps in-frame clones, though not all of them. This table holds around 110,000 clones, 92% found once. The CDR3 contains 18 residues. J was trimmed by 2 bases and V by 4 bases; bases with no gene match: 17. Per the germline V gene, CDR1 is LNHDA and CDR2 is SQIVND (reference sequence). The sequenced sample was peripheral blood, obtained in the third trimester of pregnancy. This TCR was recovered from a female donor in good health, enrolled as a control in a pregnancy study. V and J are TRBV19 and TRBJ2-7; 7 bases match TRBD1. CDR3 amino acids: CASSKYSTTGETTYEQYF. CDR3 nucleotides: TGTGCCAGTAGTAAATATTCAACCACAGGGGAAACGACCTACGAGCAGTACTTC.